The source of this T cell receptor (beta chain) is a study of OX40 agonist ivuxolimab in advanced cancers. Overall study: Among those treated, three patients had partial responses, one with hepatocellular carcinoma and two with cutaneous melanoma.

About this clone itself: Its antigen is still unknown.

TCRdb's table, derived via immunoSEQ multiplex PCR, lists solely in-frame clones and lacks some. The sample comprises about 65,000 clones, approximately 90% of which are singletons, and around 1.7% rests with the top ten. Overall study findings and caveats: Expanded clones tended on average to be more numerous among CD8+ T cells than CD4+. Which antigen the expanded peripheral T cells recognized is unknown.

Germline V gene data show CDR1 as MNHEY and CDR2 as SVGAGI. With V trimmed by 6 bases and J by 5 bases, 9 bases remained unmatched. The CDR3 loop spans 14 amino acids. The sample was CD4+ or CD8+ T cells sorted from blood, taken in a trial of the OX40 agonist ivuxolimab. This chain joins TRBV6-5 and TRBJ2-7; 8 bases line up with TRBD1. This TCR derives from an adult with an advanced solid tumor such as melanoma, head and neck, liver or kidney cancer. The CDR3 DNA reads TGTGCCAGCAGCCGAAGGACAGGGATCAACGAGCAGTACTTC. Translating gives CASSRRTGINEQYF.